The 20 T cell receptor beta chains given below trace back to one sample, sequenced in a study of PD-1 blockade in classical Hodgkin lymphoma. Time point in this sample: newly diagnosed, previously untreated cHL patient sample. Magnetic depletion of unwanted cells isolated CD4+ T cells from thawed PBMCs. Assay used: immunoSEQ multiplex PCR; TCRdb lists only in-frame clones, some missing. The table records 15,000 to 20,000 clones, about four fifths of them present only once. Sequencing used CD4+ T cells from blood. Every receptor here comes from a human donor with classical Hodgkin lymphoma.

The V gene is TRBV6-6, the J gene TRBJ2-3; maybe TRBD2 (6 bases). The CDR3 totals 14 residues. V lost 8 bases and J lost 2, with 14 bases in between. Germline CDR1 is MNHNY and CDR2 is SVGAGI (reference sequence). The CDR3 DNA reads TGTGCCAGCGGGGCGGGGTTAATCACAGATACGCAGTATTTT. It codes for CASGAGLITDTQYF.

This sequence joins TRBV5-5 and TRBJ1-1; perhaps TRBD1 as D (5 bases). Germline V gene data show CDR1 as SGHKS and CDR2 as YYEKEE (reference sequence). Deletions cut 3 bases from V and 0 bases from J, with 15 bases between. The CDR3 totals 16 residues. The CDR3: CASSSRQPRLNTEAFF. CDR3 bases: TGTGCCAGCAGCTCGAGACAGCCACGGCTGAACACTGAAGCTTTCTTT.

This rearrangement joins TRBV28 to TRBJ2-7; TRBD1 matches 9 bases. The germline CDR1 and CDR2 sequences are MDHEN and SYDVKM. This CDR3 contains 13 residues. V dropped 6 bases and J dropped 4; count of bases not matched to a gene: 4. CDR3 region: CASSHGQGYEQYF. The CDR3 coding sequence is TGTGCCAGCAGCCATGGACAGGGGTACGAGCAGTACTTC.

The CDR3 coding sequence is TGTGCCAGTAGTATATCCTCGGCCCCGGACAGTTACAATGAGCAGTTCTTC. It specifies CASSISSAPDSYNEQFF. V gene TRBV19 combines with J gene TRBJ2-1, with a possible D match to TRBD1 (6 bases). V was trimmed by 2 bases and J by 4 bases, leaving 18 bases between them. The germline CDR1 and CDR2 sequences are LNHDA and SQIVND (reference sequence). CDR3 length: 17 amino acids. Based on the CDR3 plus reference TRBV19 and TRBJ2-1, the full variable domain is DGGITQSPKYLFRKEGQNVTLSCEQNLNHDAMYWYRQDPGQGLRLIYYSQIVNDFQKGDIAEGYSVSREKKESFPLTVTSAQKNPTAFYLCASSISSAPDSYNEQFFGPGTRLTVL.

The chain joins TRBV4-2 to TRBJ2-3, with D possibly being TRBD1 (5 bases). Germline V gene data show CDR1 as LGHNA and CDR2 as YNFKEQ. This CDR3 has 14 amino acids. V lost 1 base and J 1 base, leaving 6 bases between the germline ends. The CDR3 loop is CASSQVQGTDTQYF. For the CDR3, the DNA is TGTGCCAGCAGCCAAGTACAGGGCACAGATACGCAGTATTTT.

V is TRBV4-1 and J is TRBJ1-4; D ambiguous. CDR1 MGHRA and CDR2 YSYEKL come from the germline V gene. Trimming shortened V by 1 base and J by 14 bases, and 20 bases separated the two germline ends. This CDR3 has 15 amino acids. The CDR3 reads CASSQGWTGQADLFF. The CDR3 coding sequence is TGCGCCAGCAGCCAAGGGTGGACCGGGCAGGCGGATCTGTTTTTT.

J is TRBJ2-1 and V is TRBV7-2; D gene unclear. Germline V gives CDR1 SGHTA, CDR2 FQGNSA. The length of the CDR3 is 13 residues. Trimming shortened V by 4 bases and J by 10 bases, and 14 bases separated the two germline ends. The CDR3 sequence: CASSSFRAPEQFF. In DNA, the CDR3 is TGTGCCAGCAGCTCCTTCCGGGCCCCAGAGCAGTTCTTC.

This clone has only one observation. The chain couples TRBV28 to TRBJ1-1; a weak D match, TRBD1 (5 bases). This CDR3 has 12 amino acids. Trimming stripped 11 bases from V and 4 bases from J, with 14 bases between. CDR1 and CDR2 from the germline V gene are MDHEN and SYDVKM. CDR3 residues: CALGGYGTEAFF. The CDR3 coding sequence is TGTGCCCTGGGGGGGTACGGCACTGAAGCTTTCTTT. The whole variable domain, filled in from reference TRBV28 and TRBJ1-1, reads DVKVTQSSRYLVKRTGEKVFLECVQDMDHENMFWYRQDPGLGLRLIYFSYDVKMKEKGDIPEGYSVSREKKERFSLILESASTNQTSMYLCALGGYGTEAFFGQGTRLTVV.

The chain carries TRBV11-2 and TRBJ1-2; unclear D gene. V was cut by 4 bases and J by 5 bases, with 11 bases left in between. Germline CDR1 SGHAT, CDR2 FQNNGV. The CDR3 loop spans 13 amino acids. DNA for the CDR3: TGTGCCAGCAGCTCCACGGGAACATATGGCTACACCTTC. It is translated as CASSSTGTYGYTF.

The chain employs TRBV6-5 and TRBJ2-7; a possible D gene is TRBD1 (6 bases). Germline V gene lookup returns CDR1 MNHEY and CDR2 SVGAGI. The CDR3 runs to 15 residues. V was trimmed by 6 bases and J by 5 bases, leaving 20 bases between them. CDR3 region: CASSPPGTRKHEQYF. The CDR3 DNA reads as TGTGCCAGCAGCCCTCCCGGGACAAGGAAACACGAGCAGTACTTC.

V and J are TRBV21-1 and TRBJ2-1. TRBV21-1 is shown as a pseudogene. This CDR3 contains 13 residues. CDR3 protein: CASSNPPYGEQFF. CDR3 coding DNA: TGTGCCAGCAGCAATCCACCTTATGGTGAGCAGTTCTTC.

This chain links TRBV13 with TRBJ2-5; TRBD1 matches 8 bases. V lost 0 bases to trimming and J lost 6 bases; unmatched junction nucleotides: 6. Germline V gene lookup returns CDR1 PRHDT and CDR2 FYEKMQ (reference sequence). The CDR3 length is 15 residues. CDR3 in amino acids: CASSLGDRDSKTQYF. The CDR3, as DNA: TGTGCCAGCAGCTTAGGGGACAGGGATAGCAAGACCCAGTACTTC.

The rearrangement links TRBV5-1 to TRBJ2-3; D may be TRBD1 (6 bases). Trimming pared 10 bases from V and 7 bases from J, leaving 16 bases between. Germline V gene sequence: CDR1 SGHRS, CDR2 YFSETQ. The CDR3 is made up of 12 amino acids. CDR3 protein: CAGSTGSHTQYF. CDR3 nucleotides: TGCGCCGGTTCTACAGGGTCTCATACGCAGTATTTT.

This clone was picked up a small number of times. The J gene is TRBJ2-6, the V gene TRBV18, with 9 bases fitting TRBD1. This CDR3 has 16 residues. The trim removed 5 bases at V and 3 bases at J, leaving 5 bases unmatched. Germline assignment: CDR1 KGHSH and CDR2 LQKENI. The CDR3 loop is CASSAWDRDGANVLTF. Written as DNA, the CDR3 is TGTGCCAGCTCAGCCTGGGACAGGGATGGGGCCAACGTCCTGACTTTC.

The chain recombines TRBV11-2 with TRBJ2-7; TRBD1 agrees at 7 bases. The germline V gene encodes CDR1 SGHAT and CDR2 FQNNGV. The CDR3 runs 13 residues. V shed 3 bases, J shed 2 bases, and the junction held 1 base outside the gene matches. The CDR3 sequence: CASSFGTAYEQYF. The CDR3, as DNA: TGTGCCAGCAGCTTCGGGACAGCCTACGAGCAGTACTTC.

The chain employs TRBV19 and TRBJ2-3; no reliable D call. V dropped 3 bases and J dropped 0 bases, with 4 bases sitting between them. CDR1 is LNHDA, CDR2 SQIVND, per germline (reference sequence). This CDR3 has 13 amino acids. CDR3 protein: CASSMPSTDTQYF. CDR3 DNA: TGTGCCAGTAGTATGCCTAGCACAGATACGCAGTATTTT.

V usage is TRBV7-9 and J usage is TRBJ2-2; no clear D. V was shortened by 6 bases and J by 5 bases, with 7 bases between the two germline ends. Germline lookup yields CDR1 SEHNR and CDR2 FQNEAQ (reference sequence). The CDR3 is made up of 12 amino acids. CDR3 nucleotide sequence: TGTGCCAGCAGGCGATCAACCGGGGAGCTGTTTTTT. Protein: CASRRSTGELFF.

The V call is TRBV19, the J call TRBJ1-4, with 7 bases aligning to TRBD1. The J segment lost 5 bases and the V segment lost 4 bases, leaving 10 bases of the junction unmatched. Germline-derived CDR1 and CDR2 are LNHDA and SQIVND (reference sequence). The CDR3 loop spans 16 amino acids. CDR3: CASSKSGPGQNEKLFF. Here the CDR3 DNA reads TGTGCCAGTAGTAAGTCCGGTCCGGGACAGAATGAAAAACTGTTTTTT.

The chain has TRBV6-1 and TRBJ2-2, with D perhaps matching TRBD1 or TRBD2 (5 bases each). Trimming shortened V by 6 bases and J by 0 bases, and 8 bases separated the two germline ends. Germline values: CDR1 MNHNS, CDR2 SASEGT. CDR3 size: 14 residues. The CDR3: CASRTGPNTGELFF. In nucleotides, the CDR3 is TGTGCCAGCAGGACGGGACCGAACACCGGGGAGCTGTTTTTT.

The V call is TRBV10-2, the J call TRBJ2-7; possibly TRBD1 for D (6 bases). CDR3 size: 14 residues. Germline V CDR1 and CDR2: WSHSY, SAAADI. With 3 bases removed from V and 3 bases from J, the gap between germline ends came to 12 bases. CDR3 bases: TGCGCCAGCAGTGATGGGGGCCACGACTACGAGCAGTACTTC. It translates to CASSDGGHDYEQYF.